This T cell receptor beta chain was retrieved from a study of technical replicates of blood from a handful of donors. This clone was observed a few times. This CDR3 region has 15 residues. Germline V gives CDR1 MRHNA, CDR2 SNTAGT. V was pared by 0 bases and J by 6 bases, with 0 bases of the junction left unmatched. Method: immunoSEQ multiplex PCR; TCRdb's copy keeps in-frame clones and lacks some. The data hold about 74,000 clones, with around 93% observed a single time. The rearrangement uses TRBV6-4 and TRBJ2-1; 12 bases agree with TRBD2. The TCR comes from a human donor in good health. Sequences were obtained from T cells isolated from PBMCs. CDR3 in amino acids: CASSDSTSGSNEQFF. The DNA for the CDR3 is TGTGCCAGCAGTGACTCGACTAGCGGGAGCAATGAGCAGTTCTTC.